A single T cell receptor (beta chain) is shown here with its context. This clonotype showed up many times. The clone's antigen remains unknown. Base qualities are missing; no much larger clone stands one base away. This sample stems from a study of identical twins (dated by TCRdb to about 2016). Study-level background: TCR alpha and beta repertoires from monozygotic twins, unrelated adults of various ages and cord blood were deep-sequenced to test whether fetal clonotypes persist. Replicate twin experiments were performed at different times using different library preparation protocols to rule out contamination. Broader findings and caveats from the paper: Invariant T cells such as MAIT and iNKT could partly confound zero-insertion analyses, although diverse VJ usage argued against such confounding for most clonotypes. The excess sharing between twins in beta out-of-frame sequences was weaker because fewer shared sequences reduced the signal-to-noise ratio. Compared with coincidental sharing between unrelated individuals, an excess of low generation-probability sequences was observed among out-of-frame TCR alpha sequences shared between twins. Because the same donors could not be followed over many years, conclusions were based on cross-sectional statistical analysis. Out-of-frame TCR alpha sharing in monozygotic twins was systematically underestimated by recombination models, whereas sharing between unrelated individuals was in agreement with the recombination models. Fewer insertions were carried by abundant cord blood beta clonotypes, a similar but weaker trend appeared in young adult naive repertoires, and no such trend appeared in memory repertoires.

The library was prepared using 5' RACE. TCRdb shows the sequencer as Illumina HiSeq 2000. A universal primer binding site was added through template switching, and the final cDNA carried a unique molecular identifier so that TCR cDNA molecules could be counted accurately. First-strand cDNA for TCR alpha and beta chains was synthesized from specific primers in the conserved constant-segment region. To control for contamination, every cDNA library was double barcoded, receiving both a SMART-Mk sample barcode and Illumina barcodes. TruSeq adapter sequences along with Illumina sample barcodes were introduced in two successive PCR steps. TCR alpha and beta cDNA libraries were sequenced on the Illumina HiSeq platform with custom primers. As for the original processing: MiGEC was used to process raw reads and extract unique molecular identifiers, and MiXCR was used to find CDR3 positions. For each individual, recombination models were inferred using an EM algorithm with the repgenHMM and IGoR tools. Shared clonotypes were analyzed with the tcR package in R, and sharing was normalized by the product of cloneset sizes. To study raw recombination without the effects of thymic and clonal selection, out-of-frame nonproductive sequences were analyzed. In-frame beta chains were kept once TCRdb had trimmed the public reads at Q25 with fastp and called clones with MiXCR. Rows with a matching CDR3 protein are joined into one entry that keeps the most common DNA and genes. What appears here as the V and J calls and clone size reflects TCRdb's work, not the paper's. The sample table records about 200,000 distinct CDR3 sequences; roughly 9.4% of these occur just once. 5.1% of the sample comes from the top ten.

CDR1 and CDR2, looked up from the germline V gene, are SGDLS and YYNGEE. Relative to germline, V is missing 3 bases and J is missing 1 base, with 14 bases of the junction outside any gene match. Including cysteine and phenylalanine, the CDR3 has 18 amino acids. Just CDR3 DNA is preserved here, 54 bases in frame from base 1. Every donor in the study was a healthy Caucasian. Using Miltenyi CD45RO+ enrichment and human naive T-cell isolation kits, memory (CD45RO+) and naive T cells were isolated from PBMC. The source of this sequence is a woman younger than 30 in good health. This sequence uses TRBV9 and TRBJ2-5; 8 bases in between match TRBD2. Specimen: memory (CD45RO+) T cells sorted from blood. The cell subset or site label here, explained by the study, means: CD45RO+ enriched T cells. CDR3 reads: CASSAASFGLAGQETQYF. The nucleotide sequence reads as follows: TGTGCCAGCAGCGCAGCCTCCTTTGGGCTAGCGGGCCAAGAGACCCAGTACTTC.